This T cell receptor (beta chain) emerged from a study of graft-versus-host responses after intestinal transplantation. The wider study: Each recipient received a multivisceral, liver-intestinal, or isolated intestinal graft. Tacrolimus plus steroids were given to all recipients for roughly three years, preceded by anti-thymocyte globulin induction.

Whole-study findings and limits: Recipient marrow showed GvH clones, some seen first in ileum or blood. Early HvG declines after transplant were associated with peak circulating GvH clone levels.

The CDR3 totals 11 residues. Germline CDR1 MNHNY, CDR2 SVGAGI (reference sequence). With 4 bases removed from V and 5 bases from J, the gap between germline ends came to 5 bases. About this clone: Its matching antigen is unknown.

Assay used: immunoSEQ multiplex PCR; TCRdb lists only in-frame clones, some missing. This table has 86,000 or so clones, around 90% appearing once. The chain joins TRBV6-6 to TRBJ2-5; the D is unclear. The receptor comes from a human donor who received an intestinal transplant. Specimen: unstimulated CD8+ T cells sorted from spleen or lymph node cells, collected before intestinal transplant. The CDR3 nucleotides are TGTGCCAGCAGTTTCGCGGAGACCCAGTACTTC. Translation: CASSFAETQYF.